The T cell receptor beta chain under discussion was sequenced for a study of blood T cell repertoires in COVID-19. The wider study: Spain, Italy and the United States supplied samples that represented acute and convalescent COVID-19. PBMCs, B-cell-depleted T cells, or T cells were the source of the cDNA or gDNA that made up the material.

CDR3 length equals 13 residues. The germline V gene encodes CDR1 ENHRY and CDR2 SYGVKD. V lost 4 bases and J lost 8, with 11 bases in between. Only a few counts were recorded for this clone. In the source study's methods: Reference gene primer amplification in the assay estimated nucleated cell counts. Clones were sequenced by immunoSEQ multiplex PCR, and TCRdb holds only the in-frame ones, with some missing. V and J calls and clone size are given by that table; D and trimming were obtained from the DNA. The sample has around 140,000 clones, approximately 84% seen once. V and J are TRBV10-3 and TRBJ1-4; D is unclear. The clonotype originates from a human donor with acute or convalescent COVID-19. The donor label of this sample is uncertain. The sample comprised peripheral blood. The CDR3 sequence: CAISGPTKEKLFF. The CDR3 bases are TGTGCCATCAGTGGGCCAACCAAGGAAAAACTGTTTTTT.